This T cell receptor (beta chain) was recorded in a study of blood T cell repertoires in COVID-19. Across the whole study: Material from acute and convalescent COVID-19 was sourced from the United States, Italy and Spain. T cells, B-cell-depleted T cells, or PBMCs supplied cDNA or gDNA.

Sequencing used immunoSEQ multiplex PCR; TCRdb keeps in-frame clones, though not all of them. This sample yields roughly 290,000 clones, of which 75% to 95% are seen a single time; nearly 7% belongs to the top ten. CDR3 length: 17 amino acids. Germline CDR1 MGHDK, CDR2 SYGVNS. Trimming stripped 2 bases from V and 4 bases from J, with 18 bases between. The V and J genes are TRBV25-1 and TRBJ2-1, with TRBD2 as a possible D gene (5 bases). The material sequenced was peripheral blood. This receptor was taken from a woman aged 25 to 39 with COVID-19, enrolled during active disease. For the CDR3, the DNA is TGTGCCAGCAGTGAAAATTCGGGGAACCGAAAATACAATGAGCAGTTCTTC. Protein product: CASSENSGNRKYNEQFF.